The text below deals with one T cell receptor beta chain. Its antigen is not identified. Assay used: immunoSEQ multiplex PCR; TCRdb lists only in-frame clones, some missing. Of 65,000 to 95,000 clones listed, approximately 93% are singletons. The germline gives CDR1 MDHEN, CDR2 SYDVKM. This CDR3 spans 14 amino acids. V lost 0 bases and J 2 bases, leaving 8 bases between the germline ends. The sample belongs to a study of cytomegalovirus exposure and HLA in healthy donors. The overall study: In a later analysis, the 120 or so validation repertoires were reported to have used the same platform as the approximately 670 first-cohort repertoires.

Study conclusions and caveats: Cytomegalovirus association was listed for 150 or so TCR beta chains. Diagnosis of cytomegalovirus status made by the classifier reportedly showed high specificity and sensitivity. In the roughly 130 validation repertoires, a later analysis found that first-cohort TCR clusters tended to co-occur.

Sequencing input: PBMCs. The gene calls are TRBV28 and TRBJ2-7; D gene uncertain. The sequence was collected from a woman aged 30 to 39 in good health and CMV-seronegative. The CDR3 DNA reads as TGTGCCAGCAGTTTATGGCCGCTAACCTACGAGCAGTACTTC. This gives the protein CASSLWPLTYEQYF.